This T cell receptor (beta chain) derives from a study of shared clonotypes between healthy human individuals. Study-wide results and limits: Genetic and exposure-history diversity was limited by the small donor number. The study sampled only blood, and tissue repertoires likely differ.

A remark on this clone: Its antigen is as yet unknown.

This table comes from immunoSEQ multiplex PCR, and its TCRdb copy is limited to in-frame clones, with some not included. This table holds some 2,100,000 clones, nearly 97% found once. Germline-derived CDR1 and CDR2 are MNHEY and SMNVEV (reference sequence). V was shortened by 6 bases and J by 0 bases, with 15 bases between the two germline ends. The CDR3 spans 16 residues. The V and J genes are TRBV27 and TRBJ2-1; no clear D gene. Specimen: naive CD4+ T cells sorted from blood. Noted subset: CD45RA+ positively selected. The TCR originated in a man between 18 and 35 years old in good health. CDR3 in amino acids: CASSRFSVSSYNEQFF. CDR3 nucleotide sequence: TGTGCCAGCAGCCGGTTCTCGGTATCCTCCTACAATGAGCAGTTCTTC.